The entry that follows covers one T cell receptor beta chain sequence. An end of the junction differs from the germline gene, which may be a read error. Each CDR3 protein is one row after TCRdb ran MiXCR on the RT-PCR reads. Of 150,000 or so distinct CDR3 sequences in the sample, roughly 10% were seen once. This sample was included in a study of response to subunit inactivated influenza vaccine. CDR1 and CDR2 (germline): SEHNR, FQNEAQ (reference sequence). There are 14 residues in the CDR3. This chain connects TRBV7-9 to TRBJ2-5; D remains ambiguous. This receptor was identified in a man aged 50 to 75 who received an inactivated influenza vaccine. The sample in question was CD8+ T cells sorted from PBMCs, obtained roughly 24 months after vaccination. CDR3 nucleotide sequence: TGTGCCGGCAGCTTAGAATTGTACCAAGAGACCCAGTACTTC. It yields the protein CAGSLELYQETQYF.